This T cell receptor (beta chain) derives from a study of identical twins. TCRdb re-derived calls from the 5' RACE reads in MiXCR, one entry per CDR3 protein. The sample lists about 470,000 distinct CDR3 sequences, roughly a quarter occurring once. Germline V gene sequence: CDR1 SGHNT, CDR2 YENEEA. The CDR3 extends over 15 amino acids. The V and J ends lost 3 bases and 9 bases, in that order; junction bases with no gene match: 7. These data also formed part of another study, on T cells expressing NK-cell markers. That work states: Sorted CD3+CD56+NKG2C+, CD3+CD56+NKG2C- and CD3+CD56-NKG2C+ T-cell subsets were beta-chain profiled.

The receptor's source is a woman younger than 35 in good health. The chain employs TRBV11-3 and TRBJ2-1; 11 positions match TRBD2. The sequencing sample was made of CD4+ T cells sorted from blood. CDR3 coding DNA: TGTGCCAGCAGCTTCTTTAGCGGGAGGGCCTCTGAGCAGTTCTTC. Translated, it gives CASSFFSGRASEQFF.